The 15 T cell receptor beta chains in this list originate from one sample, sequenced in a study of T cells in Graves' hyperthyroidism and ophthalmopathy. Template material for amplifying TCR beta CDR3 regions consisted of RNA transcripts. The HTBI primer set drove a first-round RT-PCR of the TCR CDR3. MiXCR was run by TCRdb on the multiplex PCR reads, yielding one entry per CDR3 protein. Of approximately 430,000 distinct CDR3 sequences listed, more than 15% were seen once; the top ten hold around 14%. The specimen was blood. The receptors stem from a young woman with Graves' hyperthyroidism.

The chain employs TRBV27 and TRBJ2-7; 7 bases match TRBD2. The CDR3 is made up of 13 amino acids. CDR1 MNHEY and CDR2 SMNVEV come from the germline V gene (reference sequence). J gave up 3 bases and V 6 bases, and 5 bases lay outside the gene matches. This CDR3 is CASSKTSIYEQYF. CDR3 nucleotides: TGTGCCAGCAGCAAGACTAGCATCTACGAGCAGTACTTC.

V and J are TRBV4-2 and TRBJ2-2; 8 nucleotides match TRBD1. V shed 3 bases and J 5 bases; nucleotides not matched to a gene: 5. The germline V gene encodes CDR1 LGHNA and CDR2 YNFKEQ. The CDR3 length is 15 residues. The CDR3: CASSHDNRGTGELFF. Here the CDR3 DNA reads TGTGCCAGCAGCCATGATAACAGGGGGACCGGGGAGCTGTTTTTT.

The rearrangement links TRBV15 to TRBJ2-3; D is perhaps TRBD2 (5 bases). The CDR3 is 14 residues long. V was shortened by 3 bases and J by 1 base, with 8 bases between the two germline ends. Germline assignment: CDR1 LNHNV and CDR2 YYDKDF (reference sequence). The chain's CDR3 is CATSRAGGTDTQYF. CDR3 bases: TGTGCCACCAGCAGGGCCGGGGGCACAGATACGCAGTATTTT.

This clonotype appeared many times. The V and J genes are TRBV29-1 and TRBJ1-2; D is unclear. Germline assignment: CDR1 SQVTM and CDR2 ANQGSEA. V was shortened by 4 bases and J by 2 bases, with 11 bases between the two germline ends. The CDR3 is made up of 13 amino acids. In nucleotides, the CDR3 is TGCAGCGTTGGTAGTTCGGCAAACTATGGCTACACCTTC. Translated: CSVGSSANYGYTF. The full variable domain, completed using reference TRBV29-1 and TRBJ1-2, is SAVISQKPSRDICQRGTSLTIQCQVDSQVTMMFWYRQQPGQSLTLIATANQGSEATYESGFVIDKFPISRPNLTFSTLTVSNMSPEDSSIYLCSVGSSANYGYTFGSGTRLTVV.

This clonotype was seen more than once but under ten times. The chain has TRBV20-1 and TRBJ2-5; 9 nucleotides line up with TRBD1. V was clipped by 3 bases and J by 5 bases; unmatched bases: 16. The CDR3 has 17 amino acids. The V gene's germline CDR1 is DFQATT and CDR2 SNEGSKA (reference sequence). The CDR3 DNA sequence: TGCAGTGCTAGGGACTATCGACAGGGGGGGAGTTGGGAGACCCAGTACTTC. It encodes CSARDYRQGGSWETQYF.

This clonotype was detected ten times or more. J is TRBJ1-5 and V is TRBV7-2, with TRBD1 matching over 9 bases. CDR3 size: 15 residues. V dropped 3 bases and J dropped 6; count of bases not matched to a gene: 6. Germline CDR1 SGHTA, CDR2 FQGNSA. CDR3 DNA: TGTGCCAGCAGCTTCGGGGACAGGGTGGGTCAGCCCCAGCATTTT. Amino acids: CASSFGDRVGQPQHF.

This clonotype occurred many times. The CDR3 sequence: CATSRDVGAERNIQYF. The CDR3 nucleotides read TGTGCCACCAGCAGAGACGTGGGGGCAGAACGAAACATTCAGTACTTC. The genes are TRBV15 and TRBJ2-4; a possible D gene is TRBD1 (6 bases). The germline V gene encodes CDR1 LNHNV and CDR2 YYDKDF (reference sequence). V lost 0 bases and J lost 6, with 15 bases in between. The CDR3 extends over 16 amino acids.

The V call is TRBV6-7, the J call TRBJ2-3; D possibly corresponds to TRBD2 (5 bases). TRBV6-7 is flagged as an ORF with uncertain function. The CDR3 runs to 17 residues. V lost 2 bases to trimming and J lost 3 bases, with 18 bases between them. The chain's CDR3 is CASSYTRTLEVTDTQYF. DNA for the CDR3: TGTGCCAGCAGTTACACCAGGACTCTCGAGGTTACAGATACGCAGTATTTT.

This clonotype was seen many times. The chain has TRBV11-2 and TRBJ2-2; D is possibly TRBD1 or TRBD2 (5 bases each). Between the trimmed V and J ends, which lost 4 bases and 2 bases, there was a span of 17 bases. Germline CDR1 is SGHAT and CDR2 is FQNNGV. The CDR3 totals 17 residues. CDR3 region: CASSSRSGRKNTGELFF. The CDR3 region has the DNA TGTGCCAGCAGCTCCCGCTCAGGGAGAAAAAACACCGGGGAGCTGTTTTTT.

V is TRBV9 and J is TRBJ1-1; 8 positions agree with TRBD1. The CDR3 extends over 16 amino acids. V was clipped by 0 bases and J by 7 bases; unmatched bases: 11. Looked up from germline, CDR1 is SGDLS and CDR2 is YYNGEE. The CDR3 sequence is CASSVEGYRGSGEAFF. The DNA for the CDR3 is TGTGCCAGCAGCGTAGAGGGGTACAGGGGGAGCGGTGAAGCTTTCTTT.

The chain recombines TRBV25-1 with TRBJ1-6; a weak D match, TRBD1 (6 bases). The CDR3 runs to 16 residues. Germline values: CDR1 MGHDK, CDR2 SYGVNS. The V gene lost 3 bases and the J gene lost 6 bases, with 15 bases spanning the gap. The CDR3 nucleotides read TGTGCCAGCAGTGACTGGGGAAACAGGGTTAATTCACCCCTCCACTTT. Residues: CASSDWGNRVNSPLHF.

V usage is TRBV24-1 and J usage is TRBJ2-5; weak D call: TRBD1 (6 bases). Trimming left V 4 bases short and J 2 bases short, with 10 bases between. CDR1 and CDR2 (germline): KGHDR, SFDVKD. This CDR3 has 14 residues. In DNA form, the CDR3 reads TGTGCCACCAGTGAGTTCGGGACACAAGAGACCCAGTACTTC. Its translation: CATSEFGTQETQYF.

The rearrangement uses TRBV19 and TRBJ1-2, with TRBD1 as a possible D gene (6 bases). The germline V gene encodes CDR1 LNHDA and CDR2 SQIVND (reference sequence). Trimming took off 7 bases at V and 7 bases at J, with 22 bases between the two ends. This CDR3 contains 15 residues. The CDR3 nucleotides read TGTGCCAGTATCGGGACCGGGACAAGGCTGGGTGGCTACACCTTC. This gives the protein CASIGTGTRLGGYTF.

This clonotype turned up a few times. A much larger clone sits a single nucleotide away, making a read error possible. This chain uses TRBV12-3 or TRBV12-4 with TRBJ1-1, with no clear D. Trimming took off 1 base at V and 3 bases at J, with 9 bases between the two ends. This CDR3 comprises 14 residues. This chain's CDR3 is CASSLGASDTEAFF. CDR3 nucleotides: TGTGCCAGCAGTTTAGGGGCCAGTGACACTGAAGCTTTCTTT.

A few counts support this clonotype. For the CDR3, the DNA is TGCAGCGTTGCATCGGGACAGGGTGCTTACGAGCAGTACTTC. The encoded protein is CSVASGQGAYEQYF. The gene calls are TRBV29-1 and TRBJ2-7, with 9 bases matching TRBD1. The CDR3 runs to 14 residues. Trimming cost V 4 bases and J 4 bases; bases outside gene matches: 8. CDR1 SQVTM and CDR2 ANQGSEA come from the germline V gene.